A selection of T cell receptor beta chains follows, all from one sample in a study of TIL therapy for anti-PD-1-resistant metastatic lung cancer. Repertoires were generated with immunoSEQ multiplex PCR, while TCRdb's copy carries only in-frame clones and drops some. The sample includes tens of thousands of clones, about two thirds of them seen just once. The sample consisted of blood, taken at baseline. These receptors all come from a person aged 25-85 years with non-small cell lung cancer. The CDR3 runs from the conserved cysteine through the conserved F or W. D genes are given only for firm matches. Only some rows state a clone size, as once, few, many or a class for expanded clones.

j_call,clone_size,d_call,v_call,cdr3_nt,cdr3_aa
TRBJ1-1,NA,NA,TRBV14,TGTGCCAGCAGACTCGGCTTTACCACTGAAGCTTTCTTT,CASRLGFTTEAFF
TRBJ1-1,NA,NA,TRBV19,TGTGCCAGTAGTATATTGGGGGGTAACACTGAAGCTTTCTTT,CASSILGGNTEAFF
TRBJ1-6,NA,NA,TRBV5-6,TGTGCCAGCGGAGCCCTACAGGGTGACAATTCACCCCTCCACTTT,CASGALQGDNSPLHF
TRBJ1-1,NA,NA,TRBV12-3/TRBV12-4,TGTGCCAGCAGTGCACAGGGTGGAACTGAAGCTTTCTTT,CASSAQGGTEAFF
TRBJ1-4,NA,NA,TRBV12-3/TRBV12-4,TGTGCCAGCAGGGGATCATCGGCTCGAAAACTGTTTTTT,CASRGSSARKLFF
TRBJ1-1,NA,NA,TRBV4-1,TGCGCCAGCAGCCAAACGCAGGGCAGGGAAACTGAAGCTTTCTTT,CASSQTQGRETEAFF
TRBJ1-2,NA,NA,TRBV30,TGTGCCTGGAATGGAGGGACCTATGGCTACACCTTC,CAWNGGTYGYTF
TRBJ1-1,NA,NA,TRBV5-1,TGCGCCAGCAGCTTGGGTTGGAACACTGAAGCTTTCTTT,CASSLGWNTEAFF
TRBJ1-5,once,NA,TRBV6-2/TRBV6-3,TGTGCCAGCAGTTACGGGGGATCCAATCAGCCCCAGCATTTT,CASSYGGSNQPQHF
TRBJ2-3,NA,TRBD2,TRBV6-4,TGTGCCAGCAGTTTGGGACTAGCGGGACGGTCGGATACGCAGTATTTT,CASSLGLAGRSDTQYF
TRBJ2-5,NA,NA,TRBV5-1,TGCGCCAGCAGCTTGGGTCGGGGGGCTCAAGAGACCCAGTACTTC,CASSLGRGAQETQYF
TRBJ1-5,large,NA,TRBV10-2,TGCGCCAGCAGTGAGGTGAACAGGGAGCATCAGCCCCAGCATTTT,CASSEVNREHQPQHF
TRBJ1-3,few,NA,TRBV18,TGTGCCAGCTCATCCCTGTTGGAGGAGTTGAGCTCTGGAAACACCATATATTTT,CASSSLLEELSSGNTIYF
TRBJ1-3,NA,NA,TRBV2,TGTGCCAGCAGTGAACAATTACGGCGAAACACCATATATTTT,CASSEQLRRNTIYF
TRBJ1-1,NA,NA,TRBV18,TGTGCCAGCTCACCGAAGGCTTCCGGGGCGAACACTGAAGCTTTCTTT,CASSPKASGANTEAFF
TRBJ1-4,NA,NA,TRBV2,TGTGCCAGCAGTGATGACAGCAAAAAACTGTTTTTT,CASSDDSKKLFF
TRBJ1-3,NA,NA,TRBV25-1,TGTGCCAGCGTGGACAGCCGATCTGGAAACACCATATATTTT,CASVDSRSGNTIYF
TRBJ2-5,once,NA,TRBV5-1,TGCGCCAGCAGCTTGGCCGGAGCGATGGTTGGCGAGACCCAGTACTTC,CASSLAGAMVGETQYF
TRBJ1-2,NA,NA,TRBV6-2/TRBV6-3,TGTGCCAGCAGTTCGTGGGCAATGAGCGATGGCTACACCTTC,CASSSWAMSDGYTF
TRBJ2-1,NA,TRBD2,TRBV15,TGTGCCACCAGCAGAGATATGGGACTAGCCTTTGAGCAGTTCTTC,CATSRDMGLAFEQFF
TRBJ1-2,few,NA,TRBV20-1,TGCAGTGCTGCAACAGGCTATGGCTACACCTTC,CSAATGYGYTF
TRBJ1-1,few,NA,TRBV7-8,TGTGCCAGCAGCTTAGGGGACGACTGGGACACTGAAGCTTTCTTT,CASSLGDDWDTEAFF
TRBJ1-2,NA,NA,TRBV10-3,TGTGCCATCAGTGAGTCTGAGGGGACCTATGGCTACACCTTC,CAISESEGTYGYTF
TRBJ2-3,NA,TRBD1,TRBV18,TGTGCCAGCTCACCACCCGGCAGGGGGCGAACAGATACGCAGTATTTT,CASSPPGRGRTDTQYF
TRBJ2-3,once,NA,TRBV24-1,TGTGCCACCAGTGATTTGCCGGGGGAGGGGGCAGATACGCAGTATTTT,CATSDLPGEGADTQYF
TRBJ1-2,few,NA,TRBV18,TGTGCCAGCTCACCCAACACTAACTATGGCTACACCTTC,CASSPNTNYGYTF
TRBJ2-4,NA,NA,TRBV9,TGTGCCAGCAGCGTAGACTCCCCAAACATTCAGTACTTC,CASSVDSPNIQYF